The present T cell receptor beta chain was sequenced within a study of cytomegalovirus exposure and HLA in healthy donors. Study-wide findings and caveats: Per a prior analysis, the majority of TCR beta V segments were productive roughly 90% or roughly 30% of the time. Later analysis suggested most CMV-associated TCR beta chains were HLA-restricted.

The PCR contained 60 Vbeta and 13 Jbeta primers. Only in-frame clones appear in the TCRdb table, and some are missing; sequencing was by immunoSEQ multiplex PCR. The data contain 150,000 to 200,000 clones, about 13% of them singletons. Comments on this clone: The target antigen is unknown.

The CDR3 spans 14 residues. Germline CDR1 is SGHNT and CDR2 is YENEEA. Trimming removed 0 bases from V and 8 bases from J, with 13 bases in between. The V gene is TRBV11-3, the J gene TRBJ1-2; maybe TRBD1 (6 bases). This TCR derives from a man aged 50-59 years in good health and CMV-seropositive. Sequencing input: PBMCs. CDR3 loop: CASSLDRGSEGYTF. CDR3 DNA: TGTGCCAGCAGCTTAGACAGGGGATCGGAAGGCTACACCTTC.